Described below is a single TCR beta chain sequence and its context. This entry comes from a study of tumor-infiltrating lymphocytes in primary liver carcinoma. Germline DNA was extracted alongside blood RNA, which was obtained from unsorted whole blood. Patients had chronic HBV infection and were treatment-naive. Synthesis of TCR beta cDNA was carried out from approximately 500 ng total RNA with a constant-region primer. Generation of the TCR beta libraries relied on three nested multiplex PCR rounds using slightly modified ARM-PCR. The opening two PCR rounds, roughly 11 cycles each, paired TRBV1-TRBV30 forward primers with a C-beta reverse primer. TCRdb independently ran MiXCR on the multiplex PCR reads; one entry per CDR3 protein. The sample comprises 250,000 to 400,000 distinct CDR3 sequences, about 60% of which are singletons, and roughly 9% rests with the top ten. Trimming took 7 bases from V and 3 from J, leaving 17 bases between them. This CDR3 is built from 15 residues. Germline V gives CDR1 MNHEY, CDR2 SVGAGI.

This receptor was taken from a man in his forties or fifties with primary liver carcinoma and hepatitis B virus infection. The source material was peripheral blood. The chain joins TRBV6-5 to TRBJ2-3; D gene ambiguous. CDR3 region: CASNLGLVGTDTQYF. The CDR3, as DNA: TGTGCCAGCAACCTAGGCCTAGTGGGAACAGATACGCAGTATTTT.